The next 24 T cell receptor beta chains were all read from a single sample in a study of T cells in localized non-small cell lung cancer. The protocol was immunoSEQ multiplex PCR, while the TCRdb copy is restricted to in-frame clones and leaves out a portion. The table includes fewer than 10,000 clones, about 43% detected once. Sequencing used lymph node tissue, obtained before any cancer treatment. Receptor source: a woman aged 40 to 75 with stage I lung adenocarcinoma.

The sample holds a few counts of this clone. The junction shows a germline mismatch at one end, possibly a read error. The V gene is TRBV6-4, the J gene TRBJ2-1; D possibly corresponds to TRBD2 (5 bases). CDR1 is MRHNA and CDR2 is SNTAGT in the germline V gene. The CDR3 length is 15 residues. CDR3 sequence (DNA): TGTGCCATCAGTGTGGTGGGGAGCTCCTACAATGAGCAGTTCTTC. Translating it yields CAISVVGSSYNEQFF.

This clone has only a few counts. The gene calls are TRBV9 and TRBJ2-1; 11 bases match TRBD2. Germline V gene data show CDR1 as SGDLS and CDR2 as YYNGEE. This CDR3 has 15 amino acids. V gave up 5 bases and J gave up 2 bases; unmatched junction bases: 3. Here the CDR3 reads CASRGTSGAYNEQFF. DNA for the CDR3: TGTGCCAGCAGGGGGACTAGCGGTGCCTACAATGAGCAGTTCTTC.

This clone has just a few counts. V usage is TRBV19 and J usage is TRBJ1-1; 9 nucleotides agree with TRBD1. The CDR3 consists of 13 residues. J lost 4 bases, V lost 10 bases, and 7 bases had no gene match. Germline loops: CDR1 LNHDA, CDR2 SQIVND (reference sequence). The CDR3 DNA sequence: TGTGCCAATACTAAGACAGGGGGCACTGAAGCTTTCTTT. This sequence encodes CANTKTGGTEAFF.

A few counts support this clone. The sample contains more than one DNA sequence encoding this CDR3. V and J are TRBV18 and TRBJ1-1; 7 nucleotides line up with TRBD1. Germline V gene lookup returns CDR1 KGHSH and CDR2 LQKENI. The CDR3 sequence is 15 residues long. The ends lost 3 bases at V and 5 bases at J; junction bases unmatched: 9. CDR3 nucleotide sequence: TGTGCCAGCTCACCTATCGGGCAGGGGGAGACTGAAGCTTTCTTT. Its translation: CASSPIGQGETEAFF. The whole variable domain, remainder taken from reference TRBV18 and TRBJ1-1, is NAGVMQNPRHLVRRRGQEARLRCSPMKGHSHVYWYRQLPEEGLKFMVYLQKENIIDESGMPKERFSAEFPKEGPSILRIQQVVRGDSAAYFCASSPIGQGETEAFFGQGTRLTVV.

With regard to this clone: The junction does not match germline at one end; this may be a read error. The J gene is TRBJ1-1, the V gene TRBV6-8, with 7 bases lining up with TRBD1. Germline loops: CDR1 MNHGY, CDR2 SAAAGT. This CDR3 is 18 amino acids long. The CDR3 DNA is TGTGCCAGCATTGGTCGGAACAGGGGAAGGGCAATGAACACTGAAGTTTTCTTT. This codes for CASIGRNRGRAMNTEVFF.

The chain has TRBV7-6 and TRBJ2-1, with no clear D. The V end lost 4 bases, the J end lost 0 bases, and 13 bases lay between the germline ends. There are 16 residues in the CDR3. In germline, CDR1 is SGHVS, CDR2 FNYEAQ. The CDR3 coding sequence is TGTGCCAGCAGCTCGGCCGGGCCTAGCTCCTACAATGAGCAGTTCTTC. Encoded protein: CASSSAGPSSYNEQFF.

The chain combines TRBV5-1 with TRBJ1-6; maybe TRBD1 (6 bases). The CDR3 is 16 amino acids. In germline, CDR1 is SGHRS, CDR2 YFSETQ. V lost 3 bases to trimming and J lost 5 bases, with 15 bases between them. Here the CDR3 DNA reads TGCGCCAGCAGCTCGAGACCTCAGGGGAATAATTCACCCCTCCACTTT. It codes for CASSSRPQGNNSPLHF.

The genes are TRBV19 and TRBJ2-3; unclear D gene. The CDR3 totals 15 residues. Germline values: CDR1 LNHDA, CDR2 SQIVND (reference sequence). Trimming took 2 bases from V and 1 from J, leaving 10 bases between them. The CDR3 DNA reads as TGTGCCAGTAGTATAATAGGTGCTGGCACAGATACGCAGTATTTT. It codes for CASSIIGAGTDTQYF.

The sample holds a few counts of this clone. The chain links TRBV9 to TRBJ1-2; 8 bases are a match to TRBD1. Germline trimming cut 4 bases from V and 8 bases from J; bases unmatched to any gene: 10. CDR1 and CDR2 (germline): SGDLS, YYNGEE. This CDR3 is 14 amino acids long. In DNA form, the CDR3 reads TGTGCCAGCAGCAAATCTGGACAGGGCGACGGCTACACCTTC. Translation: CASSKSGQGDGYTF.

In its sample, this clone was seen a few times. The V gene is TRBV15, the J gene TRBJ2-3, with 9 bases identical to TRBD1. With 0 bases clipped from V and 5 bases from J, the junction kept 12 bases outside the gene matches. The CDR3 has 18 amino acids. Germline V gives CDR1 LNHNV, CDR2 YYDKDF (reference sequence). CDR3 protein: CATSRDLGTGRSQDTQYF. The CDR3 DNA reads as TGTGCCACCAGCAGAGATCTAGGGACAGGGAGAAGTCAAGATACGCAGTATTTT.

This chain joins TRBV10-2 and TRBJ1-5; D possibly corresponds to TRBD1 (6 bases). Deletions cut 9 bases from V and 7 bases from J, with 22 bases between. CDR1 and CDR2 from the germline V gene are WSHSY and SAAADI. CDR3 length equals 15 residues. CDR3 DNA sequence: TGCGCCAGTAGGGGGACGGACAGCTCTCTGCAGCCCCAGCATTTT. It codes for CASRGTDSSLQPQHF.

This clone was seen a few times. J is TRBJ1-5 and V is TRBV4-1; D is ambiguous. The CDR3 consists of 16 residues. Looked up from germline, CDR1 is MGHRA and CDR2 is YSYEKL. V lost 4 bases and J 2 bases, leaving 15 bases between the germline ends. The CDR3 region has the DNA TGCGCCAGCAGCCCTTACAGAACTTCTGGCAATCAGCCCCAGCATTTT. Translated, it gives CASSPYRTSGNQPQHF.

This chain links TRBV11-3 with TRBJ1-6; the D is unclear. The V and J ends lost 2 bases and 7 bases respectively, with 12 bases between them. The V gene's germline CDR1 is SGHNT and CDR2 YENEEA. This CDR3 is 15 amino acids long. The CDR3 region is CASSLLSPGNSPLHF. Written as DNA, the CDR3 is TGTGCCAGCAGCTTACTCAGCCCGGGGAATTCACCCCTCCACTTT. The full variable domain, in which reference TRBV11-3 and TRBJ1-6 provide the parts outside the CDR3, is EAGVVQSPRYKIIEKKQPVAFWCNPISGHNTLYWYLQNLGQGPELLIRYENEEAVDDSQLPKDRFSAERLKGVDSTLKIQPAELGDSAVYLCASSLLSPGNSPLHFGNGTRLTVT.

This clone came up a few times. The genes are TRBV28 and TRBJ1-1; TRBD1 matches 9 bases. V lost 6 bases and J lost 5; bases outside the gene matches: 7. This CDR3 has 14 amino acids. Germline lookup yields CDR1 MDHEN and CDR2 SYDVKM. This CDR3 is CASRQTGGGTEAFF. The CDR3, as DNA: TGTGCCAGCAGACAGACAGGGGGGGGAACTGAAGCTTTCTTT.

The chain has TRBV19 and TRBJ1-5; D gene ambiguous. V lost 3 bases and J lost 2, with 11 bases in between. The germline V gene encodes CDR1 LNHDA and CDR2 SQIVND (reference sequence). The CDR3 has 15 residues. The CDR3 loop reads CASSMVLRGNQPQHF. CDR3 nucleotide sequence: TGTGCCAGTAGTATGGTCCTTCGGGGCAATCAGCCCCAGCATTTT. Full variable domain (outside the CDR3, taken from reference TRBV19 and TRBJ1-5): DGGITQSPKYLFRKEGQNVTLSCEQNLNHDAMYWYRQDPGQGLRLIYYSQIVNDFQKGDIAEGYSVSREKKESFPLTVTSAQKNPTAFYLCASSMVLRGNQPQHFGDGTRLSIL.

This clone was picked up a small number of times. The V gene is TRBV18, the J gene TRBJ2-7; no clear D. In germline, CDR1 is KGHSH, CDR2 LQKENI. With 4 bases removed from V and 4 bases from J, the gap between germline ends came to 11 bases. The CDR3 is made up of 13 amino acids. This CDR3 reads CASSLDGTYEQYF. Written as DNA, the CDR3 is TGTGCCAGCTCACTGGACGGCACATACGAGCAGTACTTC.

This clone was picked up a small number of times. The chain joins TRBV7-5 to TRBJ2-7; the D segment call TRBD1 is taken from the table without a DNA check. TRBV7-5 is a listed pseudogene. The CDR3 has 14 residues. CDR3 sequence: CASSPQGGTYEQYF. Here the CDR3 DNA reads TGTGCCAGCAGCCCACAGGGTGGCACCTACGAGCAGTACTTC.

The rearrangement uses TRBV30 and TRBJ1-1; TRBD1 agrees at 8 bases. From germline, CDR1 is GTSNPN and CDR2 SVGIG (reference sequence). The CDR3 totals 13 residues. The trim removed 2 bases at V and 5 bases at J, leaving 4 bases unmatched. In DNA, the CDR3 is TGTGCCTGGAGTCGGACAGGGAAAACTGAAGCTTTCTTT. It codes for CAWSRTGKTEAFF.

The chain recombines TRBV29-1 with TRBJ1-2, with D maybe TRBD1 (6 bases). CDR1 is SQVTM and CDR2 is ANQGSEA in the germline V gene. The CDR3 runs to 14 residues. V lost 4 bases, J lost 4 bases, and 16 bases lay in between. CDR3 loop: CSVGQPGASYGYTF. The CDR3 nucleotides read TGCAGCGTTGGGCAGCCAGGGGCTAGCTATGGCTACACCTTC.

There are a few counts of this clone. This chain links TRBV6-8 with TRBJ1-3; 8 nucleotides align to TRBD1. The CDR3 is 12 amino acids. Germline lookup yields CDR1 MNHGY and CDR2 SAAAGT. V trimming: 10 bases; J trimming: 4 bases; junction bases outside the gene matches: 3. The CDR3 loop is CAIGQGGNTIYF. The CDR3 region has the DNA TGTGCCATTGGACAGGGCGGAAACACCATATATTTT.

As regards this clone: The junction departs from germline at one end; a sequencing error may be responsible. J is TRBJ1-1 and V is TRBV5-1, with D possibly TRBD1 on 5 matching bases. The CDR3 spans 15 residues. The germline CDR1 and CDR2 sequences are SGHRS and YFSETQ. CDR3: CASSLEPGPDTEAFF. In DNA, the CDR3 is TGCGCTAGCAGCTTGGAGCCAGGGCCGGACACTGAAGCTTTCTTT.

The chain employs TRBV18 and TRBJ2-5, with 7 bases identical to TRBD1. The CDR3 has 14 amino acids. J lost 2 bases, V lost 4 bases, and 4 bases had no gene match. The germline CDR1 and CDR2 sequences are KGHSH and LQKENI. In DNA, the CDR3 is TGTGCCAGCTCACTTGACAGGGCGCAAGAGACCCAGTACTTC. Its protein is CASSLDRAQETQYF.

This clone was seen only a few times. The V call is TRBV25-1, the J call TRBJ1-5; 10 nucleotides agree with TRBD1. J lost 6 bases, V lost 3 bases, and 2 bases had no gene match. CDR1 and CDR2 from the germline V gene are MGHDK and SYGVNS. This CDR3 comprises 14 residues. The CDR3 DNA is TGTGCCAGCAGTGACGGACAGGGGGGTCAGCCCCAGCATTTT. This encodes CASSDGQGGQPQHF.

V is TRBV11-3 and J is TRBJ1-2, with 8 bases matching TRBD1. The CDR3 has 16 residues. Per the germline V gene, CDR1 is SGHNT and CDR2 is YENEEA. Trimming cost V 0 bases and J 5 bases; bases outside gene matches: 8. CDR3 in DNA: TGTGCCAGCAGCTTAGACCAAGGGACAGGAAAATATGGCTACACCTTC. Its translation is CASSLDQGTGKYGYTF.